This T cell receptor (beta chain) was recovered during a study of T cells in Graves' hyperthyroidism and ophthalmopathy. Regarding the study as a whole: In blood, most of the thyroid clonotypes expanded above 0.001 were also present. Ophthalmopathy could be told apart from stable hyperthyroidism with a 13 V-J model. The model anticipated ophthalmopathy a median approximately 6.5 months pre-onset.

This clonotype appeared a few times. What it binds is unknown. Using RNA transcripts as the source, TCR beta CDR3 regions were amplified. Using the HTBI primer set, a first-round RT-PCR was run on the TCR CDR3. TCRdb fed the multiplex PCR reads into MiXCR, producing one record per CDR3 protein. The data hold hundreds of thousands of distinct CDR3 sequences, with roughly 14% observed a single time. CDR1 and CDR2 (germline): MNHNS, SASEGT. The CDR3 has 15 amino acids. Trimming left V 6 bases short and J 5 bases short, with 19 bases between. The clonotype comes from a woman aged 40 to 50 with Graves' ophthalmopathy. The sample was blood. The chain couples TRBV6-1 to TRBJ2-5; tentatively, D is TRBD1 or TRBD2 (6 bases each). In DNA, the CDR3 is TGTGCCAGCAGCCATGAGGGGGGAGGCTTGGAGACCCAGTACTTC. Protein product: CASSHEGGGLETQYF.